Listed here are 29 T cell receptor beta chains from one sample, sequenced in a study of human T cells and chemical hapten exposure. TCRdb analysed the RACE reads with MiXCR anew, one entry per CDR3 protein. The sample holds around 130,000 distinct CDR3 sequences; 8.5% to 9.5% are singletons and the top ten take approximately 2%. Time point indicated: healthy volunteer bleed at 2 weeks. Unfractionated whole blood yielded the extracted total RNA. Sequencing used whole blood. The receptor source for this set is a male donor in good health. Some clones in this sample may be carry-over from other donors' samples.

The rearrangement uses TRBV29-1 and TRBJ2-1; 7 bases align to TRBD1. CDR3 length equals 12 residues. The V gene end was trimmed by 0 bases and the J gene end by 9 bases; junction bases not matched to a gene: 2. Germline CDR1 SQVTM, CDR2 ANQGSEA. This CDR3 is CSVEEQGSEQFF. CDR3 DNA sequence: TGCAGCGTTGAAGAACAGGGGAGTGAGCAGTTCTTC.

The CDR3, as DNA: TGTGCCAGCAGCTTAGATCTAGGCGGGGGGGGGAATGAGCAGTTCTTC. Translated, it gives CASSLDLGGGGNEQFF. The V and J genes are TRBV11-2 and TRBJ2-1; TRBD2 agrees at 9 bases. Trimming removed 0 bases from V and 7 bases from J; junction bases left unmatched: 7. CDR3 size: 16 residues. The germline V gene encodes CDR1 SGHAT and CDR2 FQNNGV.

The DNA of the CDR3 is TGCAGTGCTAGAGAGGGTCTAGCGGGGGGCTACGAGCAGTACTTC. It encodes CSAREGLAGGYEQYF. The chain combines TRBV20-1 with TRBJ2-7; the match to TRBD2 covers 11 bases. The J segment lost 3 bases and the V segment lost 0 bases, leaving 4 bases of the junction unmatched. CDR3 length equals 15 residues. Germline CDR1 is DFQATT and CDR2 is SNEGSKA (reference sequence).

The CDR3, as DNA: TGCGCCAGCAGCCAAGGGGGGAGCAGGGACTATAATTCACCCCTCCACTTT. This codes for CASSQGGSRDYNSPLHF. The chain employs TRBV4-3 and TRBJ1-6, with D possibly matching TRBD1 (5 bases). Between the trimmed V and J ends, which lost 1 base and 3 bases, there was a span of 13 bases. Germline V CDR1 and CDR2: LGHNA, YSLEER. The CDR3 has 17 amino acids.

This clonotype was recorded at least ten times. The chain is built from TRBV28 and TRBJ1-5; D gene ambiguous. The V end was cut by 3 bases, the J end by 7 bases, with 10 bases between. Germline V CDR1 and CDR2: MDHEN, SYDVKM. The CDR3 is 13 amino acids. In DNA, the CDR3 is TGTGCCAGCAGTTTGGGCGGGGTGCAGCCCCAGCATTTT. Amino acid sequence: CASSLGGVQPQHF.

This clonotype occurred many times. V usage is TRBV9 and J usage is TRBJ2-1; D is unresolved. This CDR3 is built from 15 residues. V lost 4 bases to trimming and J lost 7 bases, with 18 bases between them. In germline, CDR1 is SGDLS, CDR2 YYNGEE. The CDR3 DNA is TGTGCCAGCAGCCCCCAAGACCGGGCCCTAAATGAGCAGTTCTTC. Its translation is CASSPQDRALNEQFF. Together with reference TRBV9 and TRBJ2-1, the CDR3 gives the full variable domain: DSGVTQTPKHLITATGQRVTLRCSPRSGDLSVYWYQQSLDQGLQFLIQYYNGEERAKGNILERFSAQQFPDLHSELNLSSLELGDSALYFCASSPQDRALNEQFFGPGTRLTVL.

This clonotype was counted many times. This rearrangement joins TRBV3-2 to TRBJ2-7. TRBV3-2 is a pseudogene segment. CDR3 length equals 13 residues. The CDR3 sequence: CASSQYHWYEQYF. CDR3 DNA sequence: TGTGCCAGCAGCCAGTACCACTGGTACGAGCAGTACTTC.

The sample holds many counts of this clonotype. The chain is built from TRBV28 and TRBJ2-5; 14 nucleotides match TRBD2. The germline V gene encodes CDR1 MDHEN and CDR2 SYDVKM. This CDR3 contains 17 residues. Trimming removed 5 bases from V and 1 base from J; junction bases left unmatched: 6. DNA for the CDR3: TGTGCCAGCAGTCCGTCAGGACTAGCGGGGGGCCAAGAGACCCAGTACTTC. The encoded protein is CASSPSGLAGGQETQYF.

This chain connects TRBV29-1 to TRBJ1-1; possibly TRBD1 for D (6 bases). The V end lost 7 bases, the J end lost 1 base, and 16 bases lay between the germline ends. There are 14 residues in the CDR3. Germline assignment: CDR1 SQVTM and CDR2 ANQGSEA. CDR3 in DNA: TGCAGCGCCCGGACAGTGTTGACGAACACTGAAGCTTTCTTT. Encoded protein: CSARTVLTNTEAFF.

This clonotype has at least ten counts. This rearrangement joins TRBV18 to TRBJ1-6; 7 nucleotides match TRBD1. J was trimmed by 0 bases and V by 6 bases; bases with no gene match: 11. Germline CDR1 reads KGHSH; CDR2 reads LQKENI. The CDR3 consists of 18 residues. Here the CDR3 DNA reads TGTGCCAGCTCGCGGGACAGCCGGGTGAGCTCCTATAATTCACCCCTCCACTTT. Encoded protein: CASSRDSRVSSYNSPLHF. The full variable domain, with the rest looked up from reference TRBV18 and TRBJ1-6, is NAGVMQNPRHLVRRRGQEARLRCSPMKGHSHVYWYRQLPEEGLKFMVYLQKENIIDESGMPKERFSAEFPKEGPSILRIQQVVRGDSAAYFCASSRDSRVSSYNSPLHFGNGTRLTVT.

The rearrangement uses TRBV23-1 and TRBJ2-5, with TRBD1 matching 10 bases. TRBV23-1 is identified as an open reading frame with a role that is uncertain. The CDR3 covers 19 residues. V trimming: 0 bases; J trimming: 0 bases; junction bases outside the gene matches: 10. The CDR3 DNA reads as TGCGCCAGCAGTCAATCGCGGACAGGGGACAGGGGTAACCAAGAGACCCAGTACTTC. Translating gives CASSQSRTGDRGNQETQYF.

This sequence joins TRBV5-1 and TRBJ2-4; D might be TRBD1 (6 bases). The V gene lost 5 bases and the J gene lost 2 bases, with 17 bases spanning the gap. Germline CDR1 and CDR2: SGHRS and YFSETQ. The CDR3 loop spans 16 amino acids. Here the CDR3 DNA reads TGCGCCAGCAGTCCAGTCATGGGGGCGACCAAAAACATTCAGTACTTC. This translates into CASSPVMGATKNIQYF.

This clonotype has ten or more counts. The chain's CDR3 is CASSFRNLGAEQYF. The CDR3 DNA follows: TGTGCCAGCAGCTTTAGGAACCTGGGGGCCGAGCAGTACTTC. V gene TRBV5-4 combines with J gene TRBJ2-7; weak D call: TRBD1 (6 bases). The V end lost 2 bases, the J end lost 6 bases, and 15 bases lay between the germline ends. The CDR3 extends over 14 amino acids. Germline assignment: CDR1 SGHNT and CDR2 YYREEE (reference sequence).

This clonotype showed up many times. The chain combines TRBV4-1 with TRBJ2-1; TRBD2 might be the D (5 bases). Between the trimmed V and J ends, which lost 0 bases and 1 base, there was a span of 10 bases. Germline assignment: CDR1 MGHRA and CDR2 YSYEKL. The CDR3 covers 16 residues. CDR3 nucleotides: TGCGCCAGCAGCCAAGATGAGGGAGCGTCCTACAATGAGCAGTTCTTC. This gives the protein CASSQDEGASYNEQFF.

This clonotype has a count of ten or more. CDR3 sequence reads: CASRGSGAQLDTQYF. The CDR3 DNA sequence: TGTGCCAGCAGGGGATCGGGAGCCCAGCTGGATACGCAGTATTTT. The genes are TRBV7-9 and TRBJ2-3, with D possibly being TRBD2 (6 bases). The CDR3 totals 15 residues. CDR1 and CDR2 (germline): SEHNR, FQNEAQ (reference sequence). Trimming shortened V by 6 bases and J by 6 bases, and 19 bases separated the two germline ends. Combining the CDR3 with reference TRBV7-9 and TRBJ2-3 gives the whole variable domain DTGVSQNPRHKITKRGQNVTFRCDPISEHNRLYWYRQTLGQGPEFLTYFQNEAQLEKSRLLSDRFSAERPKGSFSTLEIQRTEQGDSAMYLCASRGSGAQLDTQYFGPGTRLTVL.

The chain combines TRBV12-3 or TRBV12-4 with TRBJ2-7; D might be TRBD2 (6 bases). V lost 0 bases, J lost 8 bases, and 11 bases lay in between. There are 13 residues in the CDR3. In nucleotides, the CDR3 is TGTGCCAGCAGTTTAGCGCGGGGCGGGCAGCAGTACTTC. It codes for CASSLARGGQQYF.

This chain connects TRBV2 to TRBJ2-3, with 7 bases lining up with TRBD2. The J segment lost 3 bases and the V segment lost 10 bases, leaving 7 bases of the junction unmatched. This CDR3 is 13 amino acids long. Germline V lookup: CDR1 SNHLY, CDR2 FYNNEI. Here the CDR3 DNA reads TGTGCCACTCGGGGGGATGCGACAGATACGCAGTATTTT. Its translation: CATRGDATDTQYF.

This clonotype was picked up a small number of times. This chain's CDR3 is CASSNLGRRDRGVNEQFF. The CDR3 coding sequence is TGTGCCAGCAGCAACCTCGGTAGGAGGGACAGGGGTGTGAATGAGCAGTTCTTC. The rearrangement uses TRBV21-1 and TRBJ2-1; the tabulated D call, TRBD1, remains unverified against the DNA. TRBV21-1 is designated a pseudogene. This CDR3 has 18 amino acids.

The chain joins TRBV3-1 to TRBJ2-5; D is undetermined. This CDR3 comprises 14 residues. Trimming took 2 bases from V and 3 from J, leaving 10 bases between them. In germline, CDR1 is LGHDT, CDR2 YNNKEL (reference sequence). CDR3 in amino acids: CASSQREIKETQYF. In nucleotides, the CDR3 is TGTGCCAGCAGCCAAAGGGAAATAAAAGAGACCCAGTACTTC.

This clonotype was picked up a small number of times. V and J are TRBV29-1 and TRBJ2-3; D is unclear. This CDR3 is 13 amino acids long. V lost 2 bases and J lost 0, with 6 bases in between. Per germline, CDR1 SQVTM and CDR2 ANQGSEA. CDR3 residues: CSVETPSTDTQYF. The DNA for the CDR3 is TGCAGCGTTGAAACTCCTAGCACAGATACGCAGTATTTT.

The CDR3 DNA sequence: TGTGCCAGCAGACTAGCGGGGAGCACAGATACGCAGTATTTT. Amino acids: CASRLAGSTDTQYF. V gene TRBV5-6 combines with J gene TRBJ2-3; 10 bases agree with TRBD2. Germline trimming cut 5 bases from V and 0 bases from J; bases unmatched to any gene: 0. The germline CDR1 and CDR2 sequences are SGHDT and YYEEEE. CDR3 length: 14 residues.

Concerning this clonotype: A much larger clone lies a single base off, so this may be a read error. The V gene is TRBV5-1, the J gene TRBJ2-1; the D gene could be TRBD1 or TRBD2 (6 bases each). Germline values: CDR1 SGHRS, CDR2 YFSETQ. The V and J ends lost 4 bases and 5 bases respectively, with 16 bases between them. The CDR3 extends over 15 amino acids. The CDR3 coding sequence is TGCGCCAGCAGCACAGGGACTGGTTCCCACAATGAGCAGTTCTTC. Its translation: CASSTGTGSHNEQFF.

This clonotype was detected only a few times. This chain uses TRBV7-8 with TRBJ1-2, with D tentatively TRBD1 (5 bases). The germline CDR1 and CDR2 sequences are SGHVS and FQNEAQ. The CDR3 is made up of 14 amino acids. V dropped 4 bases and J dropped 0 bases, with 9 bases sitting between them. The CDR3 spells CASSSGPTNYGYTF. CDR3 sequence (DNA): TGTGCCAGCAGCTCGGGACCCACTAACTATGGCTACACCTTC.

This chain joins TRBV19 and TRBJ2-1, with 15 bases identical to TRBD2. V was clipped by 6 bases and J by 8 bases; unmatched bases: 5. Germline lookup yields CDR1 LNHDA and CDR2 SQIVND (reference sequence). The CDR3 contains 15 residues. The CDR3 loop is CASRSGLAGGDEQFF. CDR3 sequence (DNA): TGTGCCAGTAGATCCGGACTAGCGGGAGGGGATGAGCAGTTCTTC. The full variable domain, completed using reference TRBV19 and TRBJ2-1, is DGGITQSPKYLFRKEGQNVTLSCEQNLNHDAMYWYRQDPGQGLRLIYYSQIVNDFQKGDIAEGYSVSREKKESFPLTVTSAQKNPTAFYLCASRSGLAGGDEQFFGPGTRLTVL.

This clonotype turned up a few times. The rearrangement uses TRBV12-3 or TRBV12-4 and TRBJ2-5; TRBD2 aligns across 9 bases. V was pared by 7 bases and J by 2 bases, with 14 bases of the junction left unmatched. The CDR3 has 17 amino acids. In nucleotides, the CDR3 is TGTGCCAGCAACCCAGCTAGTAGCGGGGGACCGCAAGAGACCCAGTACTTC. Translating gives CASNPASSGGPQETQYF.

The chain joins TRBV6-5 to TRBJ1-5; tentative D call: TRBD1 (6 bases). The CDR3 covers 14 residues. V was pared by 5 bases and J by 6 bases, with 14 bases between. Germline V CDR1 and CDR2: MNHEY, SVGAGI. The CDR3 here is CASSVQGAAQPQHF. The CDR3 DNA is TGTGCCAGCAGTGTACAGGGAGCCGCTCAGCCCCAGCATTTT.

The CDR3 protein is CASSFGDGYTEAFF. The CDR3 nucleotides are TGTGCCAGCAGCTTCGGGGACGGGTACACTGAAGCTTTCTTT. V usage is TRBV7-2 and J usage is TRBJ1-1, with D perhaps matching TRBD1 (5 bases). V lost 3 bases, J lost 3 bases, and 11 bases lay in between. The germline gives CDR1 SGHTA, CDR2 FQGNSA. The CDR3 is 14 amino acids.

This clonotype was found a few times. The rearrangement joins TRBV7-3 to TRBJ2-1; a possible D gene is TRBD2 (6 bases). Trimming left V 2 bases short and J 2 bases short, with 10 bases between. This CDR3 is built from 15 residues. Germline V gene lookup returns CDR1 SGHTA and CDR2 FQGTGA. Written as DNA, the CDR3 is TGTGCCAGCAGCTTAGGCGGGGTACCCTACAATGAGCAGTTCTTC. It encodes CASSLGGVPYNEQFF.

This clonotype showed up just a few times. The J gene is TRBJ2-1, the V gene TRBV5-1; 9 bases line up with TRBD2. Unmatched junction bases numbered 15, after V lost 4 bases and J lost 7 bases. This CDR3 comprises 17 residues. The germline gives CDR1 SGHRS, CDR2 YFSETQ. The CDR3 is CASSAYRPGLAGNEQFF. CDR3 in DNA: TGCGCCAGCAGCGCGTATAGACCGGGACTAGCTGGGAATGAGCAGTTCTTC.